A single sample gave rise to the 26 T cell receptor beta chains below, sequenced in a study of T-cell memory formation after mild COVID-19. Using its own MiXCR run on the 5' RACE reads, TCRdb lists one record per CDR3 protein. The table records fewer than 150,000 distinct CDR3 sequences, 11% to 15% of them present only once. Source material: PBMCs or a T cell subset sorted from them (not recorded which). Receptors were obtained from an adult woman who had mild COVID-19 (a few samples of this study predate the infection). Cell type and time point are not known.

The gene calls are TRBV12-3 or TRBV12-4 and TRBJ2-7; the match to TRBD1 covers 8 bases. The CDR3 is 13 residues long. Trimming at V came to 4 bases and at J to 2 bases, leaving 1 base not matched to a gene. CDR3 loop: CASSSDRAYEQYF. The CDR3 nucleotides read TGTGCCAGCAGTTCGGACAGGGCCTACGAGCAGTACTTC.

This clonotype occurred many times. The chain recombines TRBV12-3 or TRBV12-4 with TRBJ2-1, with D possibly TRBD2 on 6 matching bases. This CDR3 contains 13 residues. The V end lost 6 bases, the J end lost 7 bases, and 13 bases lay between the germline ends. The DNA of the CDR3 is TGTGCCAGCAGCGGGACTCCAATTAATGAGCAGTTCTTC. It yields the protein CASSGTPINEQFF.

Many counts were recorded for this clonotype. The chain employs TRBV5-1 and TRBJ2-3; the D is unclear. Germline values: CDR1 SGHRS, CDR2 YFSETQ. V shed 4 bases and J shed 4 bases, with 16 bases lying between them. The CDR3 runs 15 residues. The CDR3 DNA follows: TGCGCCAGCAGCCCGCTGCGCAGCTCCCCAGATACGCAGTATTTT. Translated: CASSPLRSSPDTQYF. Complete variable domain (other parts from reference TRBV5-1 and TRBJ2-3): KAGVTQTPRYLIKTRGQQVTLSCSPISGHRSVSWYQQTPGQGLQFLFEYFSETQRNKGNFPGRFSGRQFSNSRSEMNVSTLELGDSALYLCASSPLRSSPDTQYFGPGTRLTVL.

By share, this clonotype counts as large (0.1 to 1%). The CDR3 here is CATSTTGTAAYGYTF. The CDR3 DNA follows: TGTGCCACCAGTACTACCGGCACCGCGGCCTATGGCTACACCTTC. The genes are TRBV24-1 and TRBJ1-2, with no clear D. The germline V gene has CDR1 KGHDR and CDR2 SFDVKD. This CDR3 is built from 15 residues. Deletions cut 6 bases from V and 4 bases from J, with 17 bases between.

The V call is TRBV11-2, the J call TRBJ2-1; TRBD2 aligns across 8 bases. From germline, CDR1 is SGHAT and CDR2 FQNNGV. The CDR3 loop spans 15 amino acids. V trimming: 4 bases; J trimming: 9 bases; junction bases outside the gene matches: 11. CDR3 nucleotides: TGTGCCAGCAGCTCCCCGGGACTAGTAGGGGGTGAGCAGTTCTTC. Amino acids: CASSSPGLVGGEQFF.

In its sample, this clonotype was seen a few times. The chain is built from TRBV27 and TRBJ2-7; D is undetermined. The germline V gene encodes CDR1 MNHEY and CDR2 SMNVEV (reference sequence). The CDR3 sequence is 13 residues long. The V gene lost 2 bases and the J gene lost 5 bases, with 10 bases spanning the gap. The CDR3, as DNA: TGTGCCAGCAGTTTAAGTGGGAACCACGAGCAGTACTTC. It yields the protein CASSLSGNHEQYF.

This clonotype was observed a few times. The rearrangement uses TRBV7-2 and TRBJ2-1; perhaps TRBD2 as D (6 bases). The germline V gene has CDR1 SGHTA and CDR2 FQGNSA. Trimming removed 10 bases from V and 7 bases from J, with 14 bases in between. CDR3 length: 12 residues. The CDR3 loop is CATGLGRNEQFF. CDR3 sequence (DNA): TGTGCCACGGGTCTTGGGAGGAATGAGCAGTTCTTC.

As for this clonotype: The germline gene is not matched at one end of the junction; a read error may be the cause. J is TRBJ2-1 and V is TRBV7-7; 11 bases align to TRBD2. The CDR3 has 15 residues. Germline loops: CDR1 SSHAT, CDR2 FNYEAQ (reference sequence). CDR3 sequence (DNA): TGTGCTAGCAGCCTCGGGACTAGCGGAACCAATGAGCAGTTCTTC. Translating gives CASSLGTSGTNEQFF. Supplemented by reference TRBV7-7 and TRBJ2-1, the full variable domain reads GAGVSQSPRYKVTKRGQDVTLRCDPISSHATLYWYQQALGQGPEFLTYFNYEAQPDKSGLPSDRFSAERPEGSISTLTIQRTEQRDSAMYRCASSLGTSGTNEQFFGPGTRLTVL.

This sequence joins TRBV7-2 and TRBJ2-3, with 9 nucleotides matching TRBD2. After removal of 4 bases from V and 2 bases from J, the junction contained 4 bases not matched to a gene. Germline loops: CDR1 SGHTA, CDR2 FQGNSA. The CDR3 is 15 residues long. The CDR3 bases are TGTGCCAGCAGCTCAGCGGGGGGCCACACAGATACGCAGTATTTT. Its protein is CASSSAGGHTDTQYF.

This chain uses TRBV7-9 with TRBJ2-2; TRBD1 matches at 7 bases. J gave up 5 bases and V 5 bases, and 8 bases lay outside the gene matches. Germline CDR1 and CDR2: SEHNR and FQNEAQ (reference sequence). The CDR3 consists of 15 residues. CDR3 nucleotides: TGTGCCAGCAGCCCCCCGACAGGGAATACCGGGGAGCTGTTTTTT. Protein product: CASSPPTGNTGELFF.

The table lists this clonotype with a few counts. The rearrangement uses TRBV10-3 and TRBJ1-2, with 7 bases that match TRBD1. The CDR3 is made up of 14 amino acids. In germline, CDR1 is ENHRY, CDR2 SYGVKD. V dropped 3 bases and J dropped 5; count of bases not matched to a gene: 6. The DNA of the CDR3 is TGTGCCATCAGTGACAGGGGGAATCATTATGGCTACACCTTC. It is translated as CAISDRGNHYGYTF.

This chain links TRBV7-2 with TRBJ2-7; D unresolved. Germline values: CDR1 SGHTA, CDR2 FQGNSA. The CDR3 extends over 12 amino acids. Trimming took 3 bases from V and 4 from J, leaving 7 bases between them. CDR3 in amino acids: CASSFDLYEQYF. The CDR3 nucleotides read TGTGCCAGCAGCTTTGACTTGTACGAGCAGTACTTC.

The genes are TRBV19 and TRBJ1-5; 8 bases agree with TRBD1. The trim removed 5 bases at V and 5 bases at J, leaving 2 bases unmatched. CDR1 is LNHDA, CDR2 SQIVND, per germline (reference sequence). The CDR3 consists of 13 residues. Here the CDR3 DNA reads TGTGCCAGTAGTGCAGGGGGCGATCAGCCCCAGCATTTT. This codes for CASSAGGDQPQHF.

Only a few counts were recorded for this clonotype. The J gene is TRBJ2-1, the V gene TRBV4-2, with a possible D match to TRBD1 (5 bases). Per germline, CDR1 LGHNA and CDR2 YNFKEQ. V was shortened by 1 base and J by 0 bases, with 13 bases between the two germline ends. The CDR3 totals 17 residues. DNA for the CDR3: TGTGCCAGCAGCCAAGGCAGGGCGGTTAGCTCCTACAATGAGCAGTTCTTC. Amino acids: CASSQGRAVSSYNEQFF.

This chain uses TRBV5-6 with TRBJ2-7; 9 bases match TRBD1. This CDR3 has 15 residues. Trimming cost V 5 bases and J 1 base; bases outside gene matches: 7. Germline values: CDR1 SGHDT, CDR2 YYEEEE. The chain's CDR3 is CASSLPGTGSYEQYF. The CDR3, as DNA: TGTGCCAGCAGTTTACCCGGGACAGGGTCCTACGAGCAGTACTTC.

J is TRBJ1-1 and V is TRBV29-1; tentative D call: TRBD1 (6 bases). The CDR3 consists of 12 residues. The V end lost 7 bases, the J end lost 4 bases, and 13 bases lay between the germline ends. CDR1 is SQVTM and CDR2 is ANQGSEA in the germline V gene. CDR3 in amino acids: CSADRDTTEAFF. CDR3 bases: TGCAGCGCTGACCGGGACACCACTGAAGCTTTCTTT.

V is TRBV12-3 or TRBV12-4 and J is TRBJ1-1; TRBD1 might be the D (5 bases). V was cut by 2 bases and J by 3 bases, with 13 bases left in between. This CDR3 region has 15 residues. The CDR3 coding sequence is TGTGCCAGCAGTTTAAGGGGCAGGAAGGACACTGAAGCTTTCTTT. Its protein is CASSLRGRKDTEAFF.

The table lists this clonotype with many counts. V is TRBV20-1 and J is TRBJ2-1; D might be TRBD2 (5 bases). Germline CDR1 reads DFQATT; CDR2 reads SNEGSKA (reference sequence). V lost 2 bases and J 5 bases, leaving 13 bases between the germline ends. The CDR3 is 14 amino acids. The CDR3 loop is CSARRRLGDNEQFF. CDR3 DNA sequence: TGCAGTGCTAGACGGAGGCTCGGCGACAATGAGCAGTTCTTC.

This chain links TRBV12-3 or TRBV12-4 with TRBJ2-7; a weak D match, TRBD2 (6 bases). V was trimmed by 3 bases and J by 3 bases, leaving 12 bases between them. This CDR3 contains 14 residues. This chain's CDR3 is CASSLEGPFYEQYF. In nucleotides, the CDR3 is TGTGCCAGCAGTTTGGAGGGGCCATTCTACGAGCAGTACTTC.

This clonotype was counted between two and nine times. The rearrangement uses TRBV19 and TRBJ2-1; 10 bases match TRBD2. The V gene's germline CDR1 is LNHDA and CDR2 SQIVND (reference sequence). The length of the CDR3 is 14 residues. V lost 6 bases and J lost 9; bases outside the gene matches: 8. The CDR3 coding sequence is TGTGCCAGTAGGGGGCTAGCGGGAGTCGTTGAGCAGTTCTTC. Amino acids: CASRGLAGVVEQFF.

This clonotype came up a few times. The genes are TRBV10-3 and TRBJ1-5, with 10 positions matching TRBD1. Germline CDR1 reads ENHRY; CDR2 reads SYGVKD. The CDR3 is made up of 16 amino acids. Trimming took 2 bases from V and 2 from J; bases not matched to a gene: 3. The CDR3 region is CAISEGQGVGNQPQHF. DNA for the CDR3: TGTGCCATCAGTGAGGGACAGGGGGTCGGCAATCAGCCCCAGCATTTT.

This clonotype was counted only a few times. Here the CDR3 reads CASSVKRRGSAKNIQYF. The CDR3 nucleotides are TGTGCCAGCAGTGTAAAGAGAAGGGGGTCGGCCAAAAACATTCAGTACTTC. V and J are TRBV2 and TRBJ2-4, with a weak D call TRBD1 (6 bases). V dropped 4 bases and J dropped 1 base, with 17 bases sitting between them. Germline-derived CDR1 and CDR2 are SNHLY and FYNNEI. The length of the CDR3 is 17 residues.

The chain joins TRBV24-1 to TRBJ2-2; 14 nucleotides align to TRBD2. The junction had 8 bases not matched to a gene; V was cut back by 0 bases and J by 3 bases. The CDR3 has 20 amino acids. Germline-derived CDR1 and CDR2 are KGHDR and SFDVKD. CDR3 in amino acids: CATSDLPPGLAGVDTGELFF. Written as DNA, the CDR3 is TGTGCCACCAGTGATTTGCCCCCGGGACTAGCGGGAGTCGACACCGGGGAGCTGTTTTTT.

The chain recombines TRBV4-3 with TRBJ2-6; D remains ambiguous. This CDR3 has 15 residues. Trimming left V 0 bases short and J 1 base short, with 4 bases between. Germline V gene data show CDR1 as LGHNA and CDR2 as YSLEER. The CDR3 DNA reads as TGCGCCAGCAGCCAAGAAGAATCTGGGGCCAACGTCCTGACTTTC. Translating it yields CASSQEESGANVLTF.

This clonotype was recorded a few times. The CDR3 bases are TGCAGTGCTATAGGCAGGGGGCGAACTAATGAAAAACTGTTTTTT. Protein sequence: CSAIGRGRTNEKLFF. The genes are TRBV20-1 and TRBJ1-4; the match to TRBD1 covers 8 bases. Trimming at V came to 4 bases and at J to 1 base, leaving 5 bases not matched to a gene. The germline V gene encodes CDR1 DFQATT and CDR2 SNEGSKA (reference sequence). The CDR3 is made up of 15 amino acids.

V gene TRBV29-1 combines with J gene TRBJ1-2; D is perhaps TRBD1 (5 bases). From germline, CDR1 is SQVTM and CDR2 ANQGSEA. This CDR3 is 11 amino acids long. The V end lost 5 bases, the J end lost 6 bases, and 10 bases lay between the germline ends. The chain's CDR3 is CSVRVGDGYTF. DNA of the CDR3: TGCAGCGTTCGGGTAGGGGATGGCTACACCTTC.